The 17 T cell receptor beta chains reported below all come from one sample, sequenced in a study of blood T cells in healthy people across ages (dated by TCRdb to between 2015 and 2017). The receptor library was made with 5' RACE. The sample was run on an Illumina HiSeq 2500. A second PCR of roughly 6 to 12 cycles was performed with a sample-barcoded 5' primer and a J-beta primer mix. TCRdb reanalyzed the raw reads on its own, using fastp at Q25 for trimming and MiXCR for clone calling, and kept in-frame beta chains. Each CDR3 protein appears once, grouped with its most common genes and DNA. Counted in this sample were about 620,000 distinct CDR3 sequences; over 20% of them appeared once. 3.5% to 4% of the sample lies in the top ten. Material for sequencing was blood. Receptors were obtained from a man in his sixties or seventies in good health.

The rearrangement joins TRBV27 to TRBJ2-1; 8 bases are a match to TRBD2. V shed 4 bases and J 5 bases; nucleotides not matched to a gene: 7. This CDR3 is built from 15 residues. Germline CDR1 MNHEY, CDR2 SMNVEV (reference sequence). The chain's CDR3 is CASSYASGSNNEQFF. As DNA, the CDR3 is TGTGCCAGCAGTTACGCCAGCGGGAGCAACAATGAGCAGTTCTTC.

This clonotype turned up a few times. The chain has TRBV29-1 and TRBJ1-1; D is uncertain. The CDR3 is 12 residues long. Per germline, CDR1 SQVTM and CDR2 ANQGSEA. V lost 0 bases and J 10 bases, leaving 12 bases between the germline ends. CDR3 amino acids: CSVEDPLTGAFF. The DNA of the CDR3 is TGCAGCGTTGAAGATCCTCTTACGGGAGCTTTCTTT.

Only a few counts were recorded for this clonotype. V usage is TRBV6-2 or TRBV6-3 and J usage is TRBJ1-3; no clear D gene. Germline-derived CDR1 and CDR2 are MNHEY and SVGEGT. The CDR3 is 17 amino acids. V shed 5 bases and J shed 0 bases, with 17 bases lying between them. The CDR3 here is CASSHSTGDFSGNTIYF. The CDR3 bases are TGTGCCAGCAGTCACAGTACGGGCGACTTCTCTGGAAACACCATATATTTT.

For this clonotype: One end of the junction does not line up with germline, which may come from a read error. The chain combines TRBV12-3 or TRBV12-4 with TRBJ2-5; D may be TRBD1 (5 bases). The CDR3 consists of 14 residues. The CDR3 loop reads CASSSTTAKETQYF. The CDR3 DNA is TGTGCTAGCAGTTCGACGACAGCTAAAGAGACCCAGTACTTC.

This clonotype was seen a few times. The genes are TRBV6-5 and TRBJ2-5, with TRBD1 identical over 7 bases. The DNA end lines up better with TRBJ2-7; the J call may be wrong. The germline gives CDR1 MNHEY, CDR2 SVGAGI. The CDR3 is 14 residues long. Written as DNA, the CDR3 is TGTGCCAGCAGTTACTCCGACAGGGCCTACGAGCAGTACTTC. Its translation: CASSYSDRAYEQYF.

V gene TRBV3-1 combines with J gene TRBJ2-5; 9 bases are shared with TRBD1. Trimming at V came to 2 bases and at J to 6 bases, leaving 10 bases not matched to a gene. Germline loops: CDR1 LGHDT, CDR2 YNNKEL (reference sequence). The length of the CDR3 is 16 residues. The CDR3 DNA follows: TGTGCCAGCAGCCAAAACAGGGGGCTTGACGGGAAGACCCAGTACTTC. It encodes CASSQNRGLDGKTQYF.

CDR3 nucleotides: TGCGCCAGCTCACAACCGCTCACGGACTACGAGCAGTACTTC. Its translation is CASSQPLTDYEQYF. V usage is TRBV23-1 and J usage is TRBJ2-7; D ambiguous. TRBV23-1 is assigned to the ORF class and has an uncertain function. V lost 8 bases and J 3 bases, leaving 17 bases between the germline ends. This CDR3 contains 14 residues.

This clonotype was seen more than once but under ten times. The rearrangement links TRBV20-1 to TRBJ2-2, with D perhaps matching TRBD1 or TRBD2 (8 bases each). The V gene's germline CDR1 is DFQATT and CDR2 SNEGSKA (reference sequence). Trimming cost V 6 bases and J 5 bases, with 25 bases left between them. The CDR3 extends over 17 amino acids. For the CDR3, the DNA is TGCAGTGCCACCGTGGGGACAGGATCGGGGGGGACCGGGGAGCTGTTTTTT. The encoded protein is CSATVGTGSGGTGELFF.

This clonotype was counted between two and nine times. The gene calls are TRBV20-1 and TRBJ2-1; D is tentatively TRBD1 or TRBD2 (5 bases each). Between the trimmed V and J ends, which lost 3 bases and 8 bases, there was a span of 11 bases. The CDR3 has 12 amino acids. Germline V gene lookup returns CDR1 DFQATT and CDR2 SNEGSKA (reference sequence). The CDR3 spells CSASGTGDEQFF. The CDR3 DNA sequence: TGCAGTGCTAGCGGGACGGGCGATGAGCAGTTCTTC.

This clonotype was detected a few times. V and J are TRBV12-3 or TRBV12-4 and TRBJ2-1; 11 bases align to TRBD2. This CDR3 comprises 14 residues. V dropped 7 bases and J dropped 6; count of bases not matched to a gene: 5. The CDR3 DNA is TGTGCCAGCAATAGCGGGAGGGCCAGCAATGAGCAGTTCTTC. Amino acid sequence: CASNSGRASNEQFF.

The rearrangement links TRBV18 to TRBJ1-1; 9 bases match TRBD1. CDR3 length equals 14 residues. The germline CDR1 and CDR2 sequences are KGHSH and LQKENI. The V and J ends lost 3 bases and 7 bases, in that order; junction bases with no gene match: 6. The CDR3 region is CASSPGTGIVEAFF. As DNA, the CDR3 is TGTGCCAGCTCACCCGGGACAGGGATTGTTGAAGCTTTCTTT.

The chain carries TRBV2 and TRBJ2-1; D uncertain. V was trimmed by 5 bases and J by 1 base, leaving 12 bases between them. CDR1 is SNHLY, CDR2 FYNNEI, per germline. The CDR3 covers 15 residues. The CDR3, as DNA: TGTGCCAGCAGTATAGCCCCCGGATCCTACAATGAGCAGTTCTTC. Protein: CASSIAPGSYNEQFF.

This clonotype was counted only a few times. CDR3 in DNA: TGCAGCGTTGAGACCGAAATCTCGAGGGTTAGCGCCCGAAGGGACAATGAGCAGTTCTTC. The encoded protein is CSVETEISRVSARRDNEQFF. V is TRBV29-1 and J is TRBJ2-1; perhaps TRBD2 as D (5 bases). This CDR3 is built from 20 residues. V was trimmed by 3 bases and J by 5 bases, leaving 32 bases between them. CDR1 is SQVTM, CDR2 ANQGSEA, per germline.

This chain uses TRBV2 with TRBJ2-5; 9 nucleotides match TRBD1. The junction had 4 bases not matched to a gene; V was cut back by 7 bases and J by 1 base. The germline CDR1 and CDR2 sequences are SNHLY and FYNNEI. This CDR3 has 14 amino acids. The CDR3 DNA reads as TGTGCCAGCAACCCGGGACAGGGCCAAGAGACCCAGTACTTC. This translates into CASNPGQGQETQYF.

Written as DNA, the CDR3 is TGCGCCAGCAGCCCGTCGGGGATCGAAGAGACCCAGTACTTC. Protein: CASSPSGIEETQYF. The chain employs TRBV5-1 and TRBJ2-1, with D maybe TRBD2 (5 bases). The end of the DNA fits TRBJ2-5 better, so the J call may be wrong. This CDR3 has 14 residues. Looked up from germline, CDR1 is SGHRS and CDR2 is YFSETQ.

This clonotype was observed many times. The CDR3 DNA reads as TGCGCCAGCAGCGCCGGACTAGTACAGCAAGAGACCCAGTACTTC. Protein product: CASSAGLVQQETQYF. The rearrangement joins TRBV5-1 to TRBJ2-5; 7 nucleotides line up with TRBD2. CDR1 and CDR2 (germline): SGHRS, YFSETQ. The J segment lost 2 bases and the V segment lost 4 bases, leaving 8 bases of the junction unmatched. This CDR3 is 15 amino acids long.

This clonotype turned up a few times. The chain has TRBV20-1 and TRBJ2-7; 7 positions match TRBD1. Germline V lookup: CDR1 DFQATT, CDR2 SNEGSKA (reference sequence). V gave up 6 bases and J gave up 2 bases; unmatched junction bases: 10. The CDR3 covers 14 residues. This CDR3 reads CSAGRGPRAYEQYF. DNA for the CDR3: TGCAGTGCAGGAAGGGGGCCAAGGGCCTACGAGCAGTACTTC.